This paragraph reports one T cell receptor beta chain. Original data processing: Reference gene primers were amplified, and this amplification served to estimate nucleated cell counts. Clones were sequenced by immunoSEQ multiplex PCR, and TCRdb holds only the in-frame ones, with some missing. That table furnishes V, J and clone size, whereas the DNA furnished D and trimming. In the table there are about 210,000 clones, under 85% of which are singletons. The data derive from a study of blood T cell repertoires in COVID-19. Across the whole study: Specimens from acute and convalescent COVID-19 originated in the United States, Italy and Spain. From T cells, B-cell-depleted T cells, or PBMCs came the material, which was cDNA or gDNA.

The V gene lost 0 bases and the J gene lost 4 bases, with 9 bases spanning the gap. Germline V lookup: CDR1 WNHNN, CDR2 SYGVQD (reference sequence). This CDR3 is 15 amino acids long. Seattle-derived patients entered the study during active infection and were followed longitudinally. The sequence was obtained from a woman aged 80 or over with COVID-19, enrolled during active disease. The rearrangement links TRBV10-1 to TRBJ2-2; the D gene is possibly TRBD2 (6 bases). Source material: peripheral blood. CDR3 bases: TGCGCCAGCAGTGAGTCTCGGGGGTCCACCGGGGAGCTGTTTTTT. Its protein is CASSESRGSTGELFF.